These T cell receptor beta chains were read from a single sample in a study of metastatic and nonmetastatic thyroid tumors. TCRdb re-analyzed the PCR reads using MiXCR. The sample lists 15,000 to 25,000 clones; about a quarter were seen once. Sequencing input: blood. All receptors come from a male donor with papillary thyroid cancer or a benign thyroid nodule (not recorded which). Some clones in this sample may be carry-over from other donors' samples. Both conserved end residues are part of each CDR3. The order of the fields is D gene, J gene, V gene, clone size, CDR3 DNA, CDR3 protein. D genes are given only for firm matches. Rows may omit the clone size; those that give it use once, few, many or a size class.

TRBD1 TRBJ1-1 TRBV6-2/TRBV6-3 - TGTGCCAGCAGACCGGGACAGGGATCCACTGAAGCTTTCTTT CASRPGQGSTEAFF
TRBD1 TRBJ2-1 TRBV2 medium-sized TGTGCCAGCAGGCCCACAGGGGGCCCCTACAATGAGCAGTTCTTC CASRPTGGPYNEQFF
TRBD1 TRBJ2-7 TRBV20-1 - TGCAGTGCTCCATCGTCTGAGGGGGCGCGCTTCTACGAGCAGTACTTC CSAPSSEGARFYEQYF
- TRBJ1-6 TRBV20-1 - TGCAGTGCTAGAGATGGGCAGTCTTCTTCACCCCTCCACTTT CSARDGQSSSPLHF
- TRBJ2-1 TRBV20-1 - TGCAGTGCCGTAACTGGAGCCAACTCCTACAATGAGCAGTTCTTC CSAVTGANSYNEQFF
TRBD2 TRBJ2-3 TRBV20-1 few TGCAGTGCCCCTTCGGCTAGCGGGGACACAGATACGCAGTATTTT CSAPSASGDTDTQYF
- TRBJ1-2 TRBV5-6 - TGTGCCAGCAGCACCACGCTAGGGACCGGGCTGGGCTACACCTTC CASSTTLGTGLGYTF
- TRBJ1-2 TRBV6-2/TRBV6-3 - TGTGTCAGCAGGGCTACGGGGGGCTACACCTTC CVSRATGGYTF
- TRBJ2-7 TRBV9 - TGTGCCAGCAGCGCAGACAGGTCTGTTGGGGGTTGGTACGAGGAGCAGTACTTC CASSADRSVGGWYEEQYF
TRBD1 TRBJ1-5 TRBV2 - TGTGCCAGCAGGCCCGGACAGGGCAGCAATCAGCCCCAGCATTTT CASRPGQGSNQPQHF
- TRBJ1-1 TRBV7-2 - TGTGCCAGCAGCTTAGTTGTGGGGGCGAACACTGAAGCTTTCTTT CASSLVVGANTEAFF
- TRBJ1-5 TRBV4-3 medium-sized TGCGCCAGCAGCCAAGCATTCTCGGGGGTCGCGAGGCAGCCCCAGCATTTT CASSQAFSGVARQPQHF
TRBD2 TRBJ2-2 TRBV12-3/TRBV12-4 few TGTGCCAGCATCTCGACTAGCGGGAGATCGAACACCGGGGAGCTGTTTTTT CASISTSGRSNTGELFF
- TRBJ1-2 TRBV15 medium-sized TGTGCCACCAGCAGAGATCCGATAGGCTATGGCTACACCTTC CATSRDPIGYGYTF
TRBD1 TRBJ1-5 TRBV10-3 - TGTGCCATCAACAACGGACAGGGTCAGGATCAGCCCCAGCATTTT CAINNGQGQDQPQHF
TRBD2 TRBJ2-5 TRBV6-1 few TGTGCCAGCAGTCAGACTAGCGGGGGAAAAGAGACCCAGTACTTC CASSQTSGGKETQYF
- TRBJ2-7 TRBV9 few TGTGCCAGCAGCGTTCCCATGGGGGAGCAGTACTTC CASSVPMGEQYF
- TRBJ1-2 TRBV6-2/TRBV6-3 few TGTGCCAGCAGTACATCCGGGGTACATGCTAACTATGGCTACACCTTC CASSTSGVHANYGYTF
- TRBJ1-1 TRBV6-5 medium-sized TGTGCCAGCAGTTACTCGTTTTCGACAGCTATGAACACTGAAGCTTTCTTT CASSYSFSTAMNTEAFF
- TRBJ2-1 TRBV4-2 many TGTGCCAGCAGCCAAACCCCTAGCGTCCTAGGGGGCTCCTACAATGAGCAGTTCTTC CASSQTPSVLGGSYNEQFF
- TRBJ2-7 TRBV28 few TGTGCCAGCAGCGCCCTAGTCTACGAGCAGTACTTC CASSALVYEQYF
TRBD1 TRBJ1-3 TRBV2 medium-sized TGTGCCAGCAGAGACTTACAGGGGAACACCATATATTTT CASRDLQGNTIYF
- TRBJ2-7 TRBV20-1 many TGCAGTGCTAGCGGGGGAACCTACGAGCAGTACTTC CSASGGTYEQYF
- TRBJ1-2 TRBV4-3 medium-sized TGCGCCAGCAGCCAGGGACCGGGAACTAACTATGGCTACACCTTC CASSQGPGTNYGYTF
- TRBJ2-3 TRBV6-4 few TGTGCCAGCAGTGACTCGGTGGGTCCAACAGATACGCAGTATTTT CASSDSVGPTDTQYF
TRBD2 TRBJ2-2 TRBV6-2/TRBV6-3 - TGTGCCAGCAGTTACAGGACTAGCGGGGGGACGAACACCGGGGAGCTGTTTTTT CASSYRTSGGTNTGELFF
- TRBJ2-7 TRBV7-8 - TGTGCCAGCAGCTTAATCTTCGGGCAGAACTACGAGCAGTACTTC CASSLIFGQNYEQYF
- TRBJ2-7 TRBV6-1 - TGTGCCAGTAACTTAGCAGCTGCCTACGAGCAGTACTTC CASNLAAAYEQYF